This TCR beta chain was recorded in a study of cytomegalovirus exposure and HLA in healthy donors. General study points: In a later analysis, TCR beta V- and J-gene trimming was associated with a missense DCLRE1C variant. It has been reported that TCR beta sequences accurately predicted the HLA-A and HLA-B alleles of most subjects.

As concerns this clone: Its specificity is unknown.

The PCR made use of 60 Vbeta and 13 Jbeta primers. The table came from immunoSEQ multiplex PCR; TCRdb's copy has only in-frame clones and leaves some out. The table shows 90,000 to 110,000 clones, with 70% to 75% occurring only once. The germline CDR1 and CDR2 sequences are MNHEY and SVGAGI. The CDR3 covers 12 residues. V was clipped by 7 bases and J by 6 bases; unmatched bases: 2. This receptor was taken from a man aged 35-49 years in good health and CMV-seronegative. The V and J genes are TRBV6-5 and TRBJ1-2; TRBD1 matches 10 bases. Input material: PBMCs. This chain's CDR3 is CASIGQGDGYTF. In DNA form, the CDR3 reads TGTGCCAGCATTGGACAGGGGGATGGCTACACCTTC.